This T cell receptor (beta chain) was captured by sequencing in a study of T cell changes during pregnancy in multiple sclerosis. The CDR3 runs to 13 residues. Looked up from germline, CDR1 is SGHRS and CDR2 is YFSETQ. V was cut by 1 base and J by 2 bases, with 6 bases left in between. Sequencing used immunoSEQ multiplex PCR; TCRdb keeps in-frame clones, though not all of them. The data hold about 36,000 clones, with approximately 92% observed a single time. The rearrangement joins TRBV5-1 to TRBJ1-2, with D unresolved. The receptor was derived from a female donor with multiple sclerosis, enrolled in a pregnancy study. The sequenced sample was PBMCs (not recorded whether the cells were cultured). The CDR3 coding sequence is TGCGCCAGCAGCTTGTCGGAGAACTATGGCTACACCTTC. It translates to CASSLSENYGYTF.